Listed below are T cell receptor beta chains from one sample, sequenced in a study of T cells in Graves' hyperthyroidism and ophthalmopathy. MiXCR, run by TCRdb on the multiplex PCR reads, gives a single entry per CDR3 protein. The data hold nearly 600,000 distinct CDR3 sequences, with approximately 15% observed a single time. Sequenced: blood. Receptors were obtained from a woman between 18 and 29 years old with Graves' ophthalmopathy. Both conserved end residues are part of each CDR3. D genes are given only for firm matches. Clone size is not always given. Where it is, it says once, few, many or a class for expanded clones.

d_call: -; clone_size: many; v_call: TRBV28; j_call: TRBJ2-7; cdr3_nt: TGTGCCAGCAGTTTATGGGGGCACGCCTACGAGCAGTACTTC; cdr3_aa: CASSLWGHAYEQYF
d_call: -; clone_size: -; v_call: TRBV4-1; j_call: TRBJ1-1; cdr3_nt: TGCGCCAGCAGCCAAGAAGGACAAAGGCGCACTGAAGCTTTCTTT; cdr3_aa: CASSQEGQRRTEAFF
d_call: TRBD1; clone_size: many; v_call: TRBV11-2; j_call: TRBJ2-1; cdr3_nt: TGTGCCAGCAGTCCCTCCCGGGACAGGGGAGGGCGTGAGCAGTTCTTC; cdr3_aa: CASSPSRDRGGREQFF
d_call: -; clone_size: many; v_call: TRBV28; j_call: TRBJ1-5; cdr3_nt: TGTGCCAGCAGTTTTCTGAAGAGTAGTCAGCCCCAGCATTTT; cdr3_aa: CASSFLKSSQPQHF
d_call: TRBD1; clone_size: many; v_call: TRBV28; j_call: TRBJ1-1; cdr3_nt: TGTGCCAGCATCCCGGGACAGCTGAACACTGAAGCTTTCTTT; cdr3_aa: CASIPGQLNTEAFF
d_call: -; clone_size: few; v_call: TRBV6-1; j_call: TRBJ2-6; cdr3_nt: TGTGCCAGCACCCCCTGGGCAGGGGCCAACGTCCTGACTTTC; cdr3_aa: CASTPWAGANVLTF
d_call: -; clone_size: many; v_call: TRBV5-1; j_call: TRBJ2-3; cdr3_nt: TGCGCCAGCAGCTTGAGCGGAGAGCGCCCAGATACGCAGTATTTT; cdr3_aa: CASSLSGERPDTQYF
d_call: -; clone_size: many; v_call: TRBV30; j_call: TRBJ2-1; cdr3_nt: TGTGCCTGGAGTCCCCGGGGGAACTCTATTTACAATGAGCAGTTCTTC; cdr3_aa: CAWSPRGNSIYNEQFF
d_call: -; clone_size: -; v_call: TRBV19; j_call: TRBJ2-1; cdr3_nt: TGTGCCAGCAAACAACTAGAGAGCTCCTACAATGAGCAGTTCTTC; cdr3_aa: CASKQLESSYNEQFF
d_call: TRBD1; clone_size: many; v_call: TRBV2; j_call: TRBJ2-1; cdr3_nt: TGTGCCAGCACCCCCCCGGGGACAGGGGCGTCCTACAATGAGCAGTTCTTC; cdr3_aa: CASTPPGTGASYNEQFF
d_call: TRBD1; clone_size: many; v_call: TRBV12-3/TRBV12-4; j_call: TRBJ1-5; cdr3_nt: TGTGCCAGCAGGGAGCCAGGGGGTATGGATCAGCCCCAGCATTTT; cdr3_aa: CASREPGGMDQPQHF
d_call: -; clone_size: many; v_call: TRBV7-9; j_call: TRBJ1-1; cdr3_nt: TGTGCCAGCAGCGCCTCCGGGGCAGGCACTGAAGCTTTCTTT; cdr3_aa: CASSASGAGTEAFF
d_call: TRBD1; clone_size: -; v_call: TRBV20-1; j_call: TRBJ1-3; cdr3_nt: TGCAGTGCTAGGGGGGACAGCTCCTCTGGAGACACCATATATTTT; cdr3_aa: CSARGDSSSGDTIYF
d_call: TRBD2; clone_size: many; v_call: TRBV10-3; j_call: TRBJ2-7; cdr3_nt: TGTGCCATCAGAGGGAATAGCGGGTCCGAGCAGTACTTC; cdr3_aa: CAIRGNSGSEQYF
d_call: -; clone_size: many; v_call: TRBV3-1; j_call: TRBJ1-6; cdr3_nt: TGTGCCAGCAGCCAAGGAGGCGGGGGGAATTCACCCCTCCACTTT; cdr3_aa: CASSQGGGGNSPLHF
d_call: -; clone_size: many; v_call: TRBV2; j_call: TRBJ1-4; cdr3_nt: TGTGCCAGCAGTGGGGCGGGGAATGAAAAACTGTTTTTT; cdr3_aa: CASSGAGNEKLFF